This T cell receptor beta chain was sequenced in a study of tissue T cells after allogeneic stem cell transplantation. Sequencing used immunoSEQ multiplex PCR; TCRdb keeps in-frame clones, though not all of them. The sample carries some 7,700 clones, about 52% recorded once. This clone was counted between two and nine times. Antigen specificity is unknown. The germline and genes are mouse ones. The read is 1 residue too short to cover the CDR3 end, so that end is filled in from the germline J gene. Time point reported: mouse harvest day 7 after allogeneic transplant. Each mouse received 10^7 T-cell-depleted marrow cells plus 10^6 splenic CD5+ T cells by tail vein. Mice had MHC-mismatched B6 into BALB/c GVHD, sampled day 7 or 14. The CDR3 loop spans 13 amino acids. V shed 8 bases and J 2 bases; nucleotides not matched to a gene: 0. Germline V lookup: CDR1 KGHPV, CDR2 FQNQEV (reference sequence). Overall study results and limits: Some tissue clones might be persisting host cells; their alloreactivity or antigen specificity was not determined. Only a limited share of tissue TCRs appeared in blood or spleen. Few T cell clones were shared across patients, but motif clusters showed tissue-specific shared signatures.

Sequenced: gut tissue. The source of this sequence is a female BALB/c mouse given C57BL/6 T cells with graft-versus-host disease after an allogeneic hematopoietic cell transplant. The chain recombines TRBV26 with TRBJ1-3, with TRBD1 matching 10 bases. The sequenced CDR3 bases are TGTGCCAGCGGACAGGGGGCTGGAAATACGCTCTAT. This codes for CASGQGAGNTLY. The entire CDR3 is CASGQGAGNTLYF.